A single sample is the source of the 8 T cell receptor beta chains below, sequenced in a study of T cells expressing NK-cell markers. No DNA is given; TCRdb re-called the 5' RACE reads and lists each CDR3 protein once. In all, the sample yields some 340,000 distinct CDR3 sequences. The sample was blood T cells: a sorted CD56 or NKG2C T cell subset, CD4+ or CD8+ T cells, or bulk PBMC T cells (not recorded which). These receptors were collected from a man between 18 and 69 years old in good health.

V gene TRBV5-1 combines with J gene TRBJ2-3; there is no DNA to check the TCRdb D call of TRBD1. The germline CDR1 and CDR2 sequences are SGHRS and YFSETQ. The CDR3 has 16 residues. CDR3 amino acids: CASSETSGLVSDTQYF.

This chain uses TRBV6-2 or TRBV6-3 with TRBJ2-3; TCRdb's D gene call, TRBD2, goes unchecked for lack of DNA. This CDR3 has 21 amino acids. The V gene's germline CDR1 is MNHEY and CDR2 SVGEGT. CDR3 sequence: CASSHLPGLLGDGSFTDTQYF.

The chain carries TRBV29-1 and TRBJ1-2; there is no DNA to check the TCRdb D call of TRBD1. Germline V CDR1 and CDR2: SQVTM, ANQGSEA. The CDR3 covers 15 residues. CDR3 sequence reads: CSVESPGASNYGYTF.

CDR3 in amino acids: CATSDSELAGTYTQYF. The chain carries TRBV24-1 and TRBJ2-3; TCRdb's D call, TRBD2, is unchecked because there is no DNA. The V gene's germline CDR1 is KGHDR and CDR2 SFDVKD. The CDR3 is 16 amino acids.

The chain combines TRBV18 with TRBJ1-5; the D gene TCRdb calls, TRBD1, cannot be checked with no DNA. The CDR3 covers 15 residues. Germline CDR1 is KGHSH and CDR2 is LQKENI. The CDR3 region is CASSNWTGRNQPQHF.

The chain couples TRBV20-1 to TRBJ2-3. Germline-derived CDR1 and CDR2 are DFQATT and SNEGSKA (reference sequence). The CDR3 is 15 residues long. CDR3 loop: CSARDLLYLTDTQYF.

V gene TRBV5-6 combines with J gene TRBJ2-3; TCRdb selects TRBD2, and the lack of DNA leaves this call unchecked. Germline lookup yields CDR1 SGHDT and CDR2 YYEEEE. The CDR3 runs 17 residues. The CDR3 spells CASSFIVVAGGPDTQYF.

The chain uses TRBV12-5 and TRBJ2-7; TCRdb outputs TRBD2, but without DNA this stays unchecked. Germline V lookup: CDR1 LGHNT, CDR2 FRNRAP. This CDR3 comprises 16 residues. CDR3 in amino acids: CASGLASGGTNYEQYF.